Shown below are 26 T cell receptor beta chains from a single sample sequenced in a study of T-cell reconstitution after alpha-beta-depleted transplantation in children. This sample's TCRbeta library carried unique molecular identifier barcodes. One entry per CDR3 protein, called by TCRdb with MiXCR from the PCR reads. Of a few hundred thousand distinct CDR3 sequences in the sample, 6.5% to 9% were seen once. Their antigen targets remain unknown. Notes on the study in general: T-cell counts and diversity were attributed mostly to newly produced T cells one year after transplant.

The sequenced sample was peripheral blood, obtained 360 days after TCRalphabeta/CD19-depleted stem cell transplant. The receptor source for this set is a female patient aged 2-10 years who had a stem cell transplant for Fanconi anemia, so the T cells may come from the graft donor.

The chain employs TRBV12-3 or TRBV12-4 and TRBJ1-5; a possible D gene is TRBD1 (5 bases). Between the trimmed V and J ends, which lost 5 bases and 0 bases, there was a span of 20 bases. CDR3 size: 18 residues. CDR3 amino acids: CASSHKPGRVYSNQPQHF. The CDR3 DNA follows: TGTGCCAGCAGTCATAAACCAGGGAGGGTCTATAGCAATCAGCCCCAGCATTTT.

The chain joins TRBV7-3 to TRBJ1-2, with TRBD1 as a possible D gene (6 bases). The germline gives CDR1 SGHTA, CDR2 FQGTGA. CDR3 size: 14 residues. The V end was cut by 5 bases, the J end by 4 bases, with 14 bases between. The CDR3 is CASSPRPDSYGYTF. The CDR3 DNA sequence: TGTGCCAGCAGCCCACGGCCGGACAGCTATGGCTACACCTTC.

This clonotype came up a few times. The V and J genes are TRBV20-1 and TRBJ2-3, with D unresolved. Trimming stripped 0 bases from V and 1 base from J, with 8 bases between. CDR3 size: 14 residues. The germline CDR1 and CDR2 sequences are DFQATT and SNEGSKA (reference sequence). The CDR3 nucleotides read TGCAGTGCTAGAGATCCGACCGGCACAGATACGCAGTATTTT. Translation gives CSARDPTGTDTQYF.

Remarks on this clonotype: A much larger clone sits a single nucleotide away, making a read error possible. The chain carries TRBV20-1 and TRBJ2-1; 8 positions match TRBD2. In germline, CDR1 is DFQATT, CDR2 SNEGSKA (reference sequence). This CDR3 region has 13 residues. This CDR3 is CCGGSSGNNEQFF. CDR3 sequence (DNA): TGCTGCGGGGGGAGTAGCGGCAACAATGAGCAGTTCTTC.

This clonotype was found many times. J is TRBJ1-3 and V is TRBV7-2; D is perhaps TRBD1 (5 bases). V shed 1 base and J shed 0 bases, with 10 bases lying between them. Per germline, CDR1 SGHTA and CDR2 FQGNSA. CDR3 length equals 16 residues. The CDR3 region is CASSLDSGLSGNTIYF. The CDR3 coding sequence is TGTGCCAGCAGCTTAGACTCAGGGCTCTCTGGAAACACCATATATTTT.

Ten or more counts support this clonotype. The chain carries TRBV5-1 and TRBJ2-1; 9 nucleotides agree with TRBD2. The CDR3 is 16 residues long. With 3 bases clipped from V and 8 bases from J, the junction kept 12 bases outside the gene matches. The germline gives CDR1 SGHRS, CDR2 YFSETQ. CDR3 residues: CASSWGLAIGYYEQFF. The CDR3 nucleotides read TGCGCCAGCAGCTGGGGACTAGCAATAGGGTATTATGAGCAGTTCTTC.

This clonotype was detected a few times. The chain uses TRBV12-3 or TRBV12-4 and TRBJ1-4; perhaps TRBD1 as D (6 bases). The V end was cut by 6 bases, the J end by 7 bases, with 21 bases between. This CDR3 is built from 16 residues. The CDR3 sequence is CASSKNTGKPPEKLFF. In DNA, the CDR3 is TGTGCCAGCAGCAAAAACACAGGGAAACCTCCTGAAAAACTGTTTTTT.

The V gene is TRBV4-3, the J gene TRBJ2-3, with 10 bases that match TRBD2. Looked up from germline, CDR1 is LGHNA and CDR2 is YSLEER. This CDR3 is 19 amino acids long. J was trimmed by 2 bases and V by 3 bases; bases with no gene match: 14. CDR3 in DNA: TGCGCCAGCAGCCAGGCCGCTTTTACAGCGGGGGGGTACACAGATACGCAGTATTTT. It specifies CASSQAAFTAGGYTDTQYF.

Ten or more counts support this clonotype. The J gene is TRBJ2-1, the V gene TRBV5-1, with 7 bases fitting TRBD2. V was pared by 6 bases and J by 0 bases, with 6 bases of the junction left unmatched. Germline V gene data show CDR1 as SGHRS and CDR2 as YFSETQ. The CDR3 runs to 15 residues. The CDR3 DNA is TGCGCCAGCACCCGGATAGCGGGCTCCTACAATGAGCAGTTCTTC. This translates into CASTRIAGSYNEQFF.

The V gene is TRBV27, the J gene TRBJ2-4; D is perhaps TRBD2 (6 bases). The V end was cut by 6 bases, the J end by 7 bases, with 13 bases between. This CDR3 comprises 13 residues. The germline V gene encodes CDR1 MNHEY and CDR2 SMNVEV (reference sequence). As DNA, the CDR3 is TGTGCCAGCAGGGATCGGGGGAGGAACATTCAGTACTTC. It translates to CASRDRGRNIQYF.

The chain joins TRBV3-1 to TRBJ1-2, with D unresolved. CDR3 length equals 12 residues. The germline V gene has CDR1 LGHDT and CDR2 YNNKEL (reference sequence). V lost 3 bases and J lost 2, with 4 bases in between. DNA for the CDR3: TGTGCCAGCAGCCAGAAGAACTATGGCTACACCTTC. Translating gives CASSQKNYGYTF.

This clonotype showed up many times. J is TRBJ1-6 and V is TRBV11-2; 7 bases match TRBD1. V dropped 0 bases and J dropped 10; count of bases not matched to a gene: 3. Germline values: CDR1 SGHAT, CDR2 FQNNGV. This CDR3 region has 14 residues. CDR3: CASSLDGQASPLHF. The DNA for the CDR3 is TGTGCCAGCAGCTTAGATGGACAGGCCTCACCCCTCCACTTT.

The chain joins TRBV20-1 to TRBJ2-3; 10 bases are a match to TRBD1. Germline V gene lookup returns CDR1 DFQATT and CDR2 SNEGSKA (reference sequence). Trimming cost V 1 base and J 6 bases; bases outside gene matches: 7. This CDR3 has 15 residues. The DNA of the CDR3 is TGCAGTGCTAGAGGGGACAGGGGCGTTAGGGATACGCAGTATTTT. Amino acid sequence: CSARGDRGVRDTQYF.

This clonotype appeared a few times. This chain's CDR3 is CASALPTNRHFDREEGTYEQYF. The CDR3 coding sequence is TGTGCCAGCGCACTTCCAACCAACCGCCACTTTGACAGGGAGGAGGGAACCTACGAGCAGTACTTC. The chain recombines TRBV6-2 or TRBV6-3 with TRBJ2-7, with D tentatively TRBD1 (7 bases). The V gene's germline CDR1 is MNHEY and CDR2 SVGEGT. This CDR3 is built from 22 residues. Trimming removed 8 bases at V and 2 bases at J, with 40 bases between.

In this sample, this clonotype turned up many times. This chain connects TRBV9 to TRBJ2-5, with D possibly TRBD2 on 5 matching bases. Germline V gene sequence: CDR1 SGDLS, CDR2 YYNGEE. The CDR3 has 14 residues. V was trimmed by 4 bases and J by 2 bases, leaving 12 bases between them. The DNA of the CDR3 is TGTGCCAGCAGCCCTAAGGGAGTACAAGAGACCCAGTACTTC. Its protein is CASSPKGVQETQYF.

In regard to this clonotype: Because it lacks the conserved phenylalanine or tryptophan at the end, this CDR3 is likely a read error. This chain connects TRBV6-5 to TRBJ1-1; tentative D call: TRBD1 (5 bases). The V gene's germline CDR1 is MNHEY and CDR2 SVGAGI. The CDR3 is 14 residues long. V dropped 2 bases and J dropped 0 bases, with 7 bases sitting between them. The CDR3 loop reads CASSYRGLNTEAFS. The CDR3 region has the DNA TGTGCCAGCAGTTACAGGGGACTGAACACTGAAGCTTTCTCT.

In this sample, this clonotype turned up many times. This chain uses TRBV12-3 or TRBV12-4 with TRBJ2-2; 9 bases line up with TRBD2. The CDR3 length is 17 residues. With V trimmed by 3 bases and J by 4 bases, 9 bases remained unmatched. The CDR3 nucleotides read TGTGCCAGCAGTTTCAACCCCAAACTAGCGGGCACCGGGGAGCTGTTTTTT. This sequence encodes CASSFNPKLAGTGELFF.

This clonotype was observed at least ten times. The J gene is TRBJ2-7, the V gene TRBV5-1; 9 bases fit TRBD2. Germline V CDR1 and CDR2: SGHRS, YFSETQ. The CDR3 extends over 14 amino acids. V was clipped by 4 bases and J by 2 bases; unmatched bases: 4. CDR3 sequence (DNA): TGCGCCAGCAGCCCCCGGACTAGCGCCTACGAGCAGTACTTC. It specifies CASSPRTSAYEQYF.

The gene calls are TRBV5-1 and TRBJ1-2; 7 bases map to TRBD1. Per germline, CDR1 SGHRS and CDR2 YFSETQ. J gave up 6 bases and V 4 bases, and 6 bases lay outside the gene matches. This CDR3 region has 13 residues. CDR3 loop: CASSPTGIDGYTF. The DNA for the CDR3 is TGCGCCAGCAGCCCGACAGGGATCGATGGCTACACCTTC.

This clonotype was seen repeatedly, ten times or more. The chain combines TRBV6-5 with TRBJ1-3, with D unresolved. Germline V gives CDR1 MNHEY, CDR2 SVGAGI. The CDR3 totals 16 residues. The V end was cut by 6 bases, the J end by 0 bases, with 15 bases between. The CDR3 DNA reads TGTGCCAGCAGCCTCTCCGGACCCACCTCTGGAAACACCATATATTTT. Residues: CASSLSGPTSGNTIYF.

This clonotype has more than one count but fewer than ten. This chain connects TRBV12-3 or TRBV12-4 to TRBJ1-3; D uncertain. CDR3 length equals 15 residues. With 3 bases removed from V and 0 bases from J, the gap between germline ends came to 9 bases. The chain's CDR3 is CASSFGPHSGNTIYF. The CDR3 region has the DNA TGTGCCAGCAGTTTCGGGCCTCACTCTGGAAACACCATATATTTT.

This clonotype was detected ten times or more. The rearrangement links TRBV10-3 to TRBJ2-7; D could derive from TRBD1 or TRBD2 (5 bases each). V lost 5 bases to trimming and J lost 5 bases, with 13 bases between them. The CDR3 consists of 13 residues. Germline CDR1 is ENHRY and CDR2 is SYGVKD. The CDR3 DNA reads as TGTGCCATCAGTACCGGGACGACTGACGAGCAGTACTTC. Translated: CAISTGTTDEQYF.

In regard to this clonotype: This CDR3 fails to terminate in the conserved phenylalanine or tryptophan, so it likely reflects a read error. This rearrangement joins TRBV3-1 to TRBJ1-1, with D tentatively TRBD1 (5 bases). The CDR3 runs to 13 residues. Germline values: CDR1 LGHDT, CDR2 YNNKEL (reference sequence). Trimming cost V 2 bases and J 7 bases, with 11 bases left between them. The CDR3 DNA reads as TGTGCCAGCAGCCAACTCCAAGGGGTTGAAGCTTTCTCT. Protein: CASSQLQGVEAFS.

This clonotype was picked up many times. The chain joins TRBV7-8 to TRBJ2-5, with unresolved D. The V end lost 0 bases, the J end lost 5 bases, and 13 bases lay between the germline ends. Germline V CDR1 and CDR2: SGHVS, FQNEAQ. The CDR3 covers 15 residues. The CDR3 loop reads CASSLAGITAETQYF. Written as DNA, the CDR3 is TGTGCCAGCAGCTTAGCCGGTATAACCGCGGAGACCCAGTACTTC.

The chain couples TRBV18 to TRBJ2-1; TRBD1 or TRBD2 may be the D gene (5 bases each). This CDR3 contains 15 residues. Trimming stripped 3 bases from V and 4 bases from J, with 13 bases between. The germline CDR1 and CDR2 sequences are KGHSH and LQKENI. CDR3 nucleotide sequence: TGTGCCAGCTCACCGGGACGGGTACCTTACAATGAGCAGTTCTTC. This sequence encodes CASSPGRVPYNEQFF.

Many counts were recorded for this clonotype. The chain joins TRBV3-1 to TRBJ2-1; 8 bases map to TRBD2. With V trimmed by 4 bases and J by 6 bases, 14 bases remained unmatched. Germline CDR1 and CDR2: LGHDT and YNNKEL (reference sequence). The CDR3 consists of 17 residues. CDR3 sequence reads: CASSLNPRGLAANEQFF. In DNA, the CDR3 is TGTGCCAGCAGCCTCAACCCACGTGGACTAGCCGCCAATGAGCAGTTCTTC.